This TCR beta chain was obtained from a study of identical twins. Points from the study as a whole: Zero-insertion analyses might be partly confounded by invariant T cells like MAIT and iNKT. Out-of-frame alpha sequences shared by twins showed excess low generation probability.

The CDR3 totals 18 residues. Per the germline V gene, CDR1 is DFQATT and CDR2 is SNEGSKA (reference sequence). V was pared by 1 base and J by 4 bases, with 19 bases of the junction left unmatched. There are a few counts of this clonotype. Antigen specificity is unknown. A universal primer site was created by template switching, with the cDNA bearing unique molecular identifiers. TCRdb re-derived calls from the 5' RACE reads in MiXCR, one entry per CDR3 protein. This table holds a few hundred thousand distinct CDR3 sequences, about 8% found once. Healthy Caucasian donors formed the entire cohort. The data were also submitted as part of a second study, on yellow fever vaccine responses in identical twins.

The receptor comes from a woman in her late teens or twenties in good health. The material sequenced was CD8+ T cells sorted from blood. The chain recombines TRBV20-1 with TRBJ2-7; TRBD2 agrees at 7 bases. The CDR3 protein is CSARGSLALASGPYEQYF. The CDR3 DNA follows: TGCAGTGCTAGAGGGTCACTAGCGCTAGCCTCGGGACCGTACGAGCAGTACTTC.